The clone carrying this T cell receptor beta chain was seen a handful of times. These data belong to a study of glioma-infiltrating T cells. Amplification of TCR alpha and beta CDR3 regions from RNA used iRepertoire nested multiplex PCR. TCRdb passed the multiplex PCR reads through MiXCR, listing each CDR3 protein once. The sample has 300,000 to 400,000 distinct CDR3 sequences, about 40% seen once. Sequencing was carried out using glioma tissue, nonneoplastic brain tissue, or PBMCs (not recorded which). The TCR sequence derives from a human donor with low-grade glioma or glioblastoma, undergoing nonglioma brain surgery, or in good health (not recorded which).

The CDR3 bases are TGTGCCAGCAGCCCCCTTCAGGGGGCGAAAGGCTACACCTTC. It is translated as CASSPLQGAKGYTF. This sequence joins TRBV11-2 and TRBJ1-2, with 8 bases that match TRBD1. Losses at the gene ends were 5 bases for V and 8 bases for J; bases not matched to a gene: 10. Per the germline V gene, CDR1 is SGHAT and CDR2 is FQNNGV. The CDR3 is 14 amino acids. Drawing the rest from reference TRBV11-2 and TRBJ1-2, the complete variable domain is EAGVAQSPRYKIIEKRQSVAFWCNPISGHATLYWYQQILGQGPKLLIQFQNNGVVDDSQLPKDRFSAERLKGVDSTLKIQPAKLEDSAVYLCASSPLQGAKGYTFGSGTRLTVV.